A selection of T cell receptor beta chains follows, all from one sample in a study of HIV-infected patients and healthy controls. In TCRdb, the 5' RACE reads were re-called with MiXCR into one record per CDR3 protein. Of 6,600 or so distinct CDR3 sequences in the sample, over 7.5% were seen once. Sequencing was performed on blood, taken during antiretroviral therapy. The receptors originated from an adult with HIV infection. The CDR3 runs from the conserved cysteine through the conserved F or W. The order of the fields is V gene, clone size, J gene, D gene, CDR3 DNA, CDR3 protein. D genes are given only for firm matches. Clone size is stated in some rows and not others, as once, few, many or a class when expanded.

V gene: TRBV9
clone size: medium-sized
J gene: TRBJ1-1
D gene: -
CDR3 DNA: TGTGCCAGCAGCAAAGGACACAAAACTGAGTACACTGAAGCTTTCTTT
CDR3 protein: CASSKGHKTEYTEAFF

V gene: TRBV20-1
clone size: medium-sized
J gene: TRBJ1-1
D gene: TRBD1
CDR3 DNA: TGCAGTGCTAGTTCTCGGGACAGGGCGAGAGGTGAAGCTTTCTTT
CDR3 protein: CSASSRDRARGEAFF

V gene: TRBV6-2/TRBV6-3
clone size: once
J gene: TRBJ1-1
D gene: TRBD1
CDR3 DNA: TGTGCCAGCAGAGACTCAGGGGGTGACACTGAAGCTTTCTTT
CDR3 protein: CASRDSGGDTEAFF

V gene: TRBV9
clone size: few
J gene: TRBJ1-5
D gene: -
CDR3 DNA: TGTGCCAGCAGCGTAGGGCAGAACAATCAGCCCCAGCATTTT
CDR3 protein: CASSVGQNNQPQHF

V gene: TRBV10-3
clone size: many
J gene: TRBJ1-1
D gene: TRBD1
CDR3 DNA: TGTGCCATCACCCGTTCTAAGGGACAGGGTGGCACTGAAGCTTTCTTT
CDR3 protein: CAITRSKGQGGTEAFF

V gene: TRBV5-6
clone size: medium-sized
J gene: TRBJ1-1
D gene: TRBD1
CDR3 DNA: TGTGCCAGCAGCTTGGCCGGGACAGGGTCTGAAGCTTTCTTT
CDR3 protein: CASSLAGTGSEAFF

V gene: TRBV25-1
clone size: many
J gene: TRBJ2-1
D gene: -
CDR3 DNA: TGTGCCAGCGAATTGAATGAGCAGTTCTTC
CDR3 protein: CASELNEQFF

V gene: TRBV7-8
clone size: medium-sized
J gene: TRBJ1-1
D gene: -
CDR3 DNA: TGTGCCAGCAGCTTAGGGATAGAAGCTTTCTTT
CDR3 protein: CASSLGIEAFF

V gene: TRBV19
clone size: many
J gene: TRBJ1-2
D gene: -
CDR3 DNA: TGTGCCACCCACCCGCCGGGTTTCGATGGCTACACCTTC
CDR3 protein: CATHPPGFDGYTF

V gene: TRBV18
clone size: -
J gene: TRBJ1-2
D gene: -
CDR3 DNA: TGTGCCAGCTCACCACCGAACTTAGGATTTAACTATGGCTACACCTTC
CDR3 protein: CASSPPNLGFNYGYTF

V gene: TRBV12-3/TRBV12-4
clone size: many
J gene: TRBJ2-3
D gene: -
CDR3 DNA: TGTGCCAGCAGTTTAGACAGTCACACAGATACGCAGTATTTT
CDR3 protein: CASSLDSHTDTQYF

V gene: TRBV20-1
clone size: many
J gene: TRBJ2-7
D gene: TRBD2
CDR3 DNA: TGCAGTGCTAGAGATTATCAGCAGGGAGGGTCCTACGAGCAGTACTTC
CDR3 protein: CSARDYQQGGSYEQYF

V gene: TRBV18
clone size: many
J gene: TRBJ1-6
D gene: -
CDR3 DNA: TGTGCCAGCTCACCATCTAGAACCGGGACAAGAAATTCACCCCTCCACTTT
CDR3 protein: CASSPSRTGTRNSPLHF

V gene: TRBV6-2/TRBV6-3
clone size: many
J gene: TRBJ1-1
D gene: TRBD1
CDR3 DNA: TGTGCCAGCAGTTACTCGTTGACAGGGGTAGAGGACACTGAAGCTTTCTTT
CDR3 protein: CASSYSLTGVEDTEAFF

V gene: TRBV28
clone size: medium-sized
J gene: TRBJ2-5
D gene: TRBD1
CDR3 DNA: TGTGCCAGCATCCCCGCTGGGACAGGGTTGCAAGAGACCCAGTACTTC
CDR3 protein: CASIPAGTGLQETQYF

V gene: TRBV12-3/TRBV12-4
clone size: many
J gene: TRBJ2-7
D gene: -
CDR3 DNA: TGTGCCAGCAGTCGGGCTGGGGAGCAGTACTTC
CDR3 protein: CASSRAGEQYF

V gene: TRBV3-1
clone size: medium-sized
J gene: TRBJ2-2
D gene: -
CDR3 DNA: TGTGCCAGCAGCCAAGTTGCGGGGGCGTACACGAACACCGGGGAGCTGTTTTTT
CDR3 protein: CASSQVAGAYTNTGELFF

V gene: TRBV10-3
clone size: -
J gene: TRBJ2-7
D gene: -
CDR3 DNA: TGTGCCATCAGTGAGGGGGCCGTGGGGAGCAACGAGCAGTACTTC
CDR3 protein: CAISEGAVGSNEQYF

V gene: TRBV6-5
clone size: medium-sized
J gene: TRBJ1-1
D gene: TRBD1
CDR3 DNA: TGTGCCAGCAGCCATCCGGGACAGGGGAGCCAGAAAGCTTTCTTT
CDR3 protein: CASSHPGQGSQKAFF

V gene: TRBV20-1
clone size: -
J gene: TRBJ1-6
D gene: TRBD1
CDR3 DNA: TGCAGTGCTGGGGTGGGGACAGGGGCTTCACCCCTCCACTTT
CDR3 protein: CSAGVGTGASPLHF

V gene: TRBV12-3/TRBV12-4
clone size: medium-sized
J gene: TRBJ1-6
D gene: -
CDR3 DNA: TGTGCCAGCAGGATCGCCGGGACAATGAATTCACCCCTCCACTTT
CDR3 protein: CASRIAGTMNSPLHF

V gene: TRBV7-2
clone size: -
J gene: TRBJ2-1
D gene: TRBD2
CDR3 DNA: TGTGCCAGCAGATCGGGACTAGCGGTGCACAATGAGCAGTTCTTC
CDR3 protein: CASRSGLAVHNEQFF